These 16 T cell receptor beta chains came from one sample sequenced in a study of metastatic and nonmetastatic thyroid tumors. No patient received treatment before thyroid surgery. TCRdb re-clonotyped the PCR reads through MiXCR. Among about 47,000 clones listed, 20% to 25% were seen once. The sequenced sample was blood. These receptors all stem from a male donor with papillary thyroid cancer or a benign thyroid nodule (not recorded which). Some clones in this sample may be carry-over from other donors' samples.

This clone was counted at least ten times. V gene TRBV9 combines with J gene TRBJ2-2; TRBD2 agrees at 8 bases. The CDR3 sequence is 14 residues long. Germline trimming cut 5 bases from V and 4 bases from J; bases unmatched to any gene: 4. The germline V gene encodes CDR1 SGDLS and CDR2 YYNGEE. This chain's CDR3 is CASRGGRSTGELFF. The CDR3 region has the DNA TGTGCCAGCAGAGGCGGGAGGAGCACCGGGGAGCTGTTTTTT.

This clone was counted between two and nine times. The CDR3 loop is CAWSKARFGYEQYF. The CDR3 coding sequence is TGTGCCTGGAGTAAGGCGCGGTTCGGATACGAGCAGTACTTC. The V and J genes are TRBV30 and TRBJ2-7; D is unresolved. Germline V gene sequence: CDR1 GTSNPN, CDR2 SVGIG (reference sequence). Deletions cut 2 bases from V and 4 bases from J, with 15 bases between. The CDR3 loop spans 14 amino acids. Full variable domain (remainder filled in from reference TRBV30 and TRBJ2-7): SQTIHQWPATLVQPVGSPLSLECTVEGTSNPNLYWYRQAAGRGLQLLFYSVGIGQISSEVPQNLSASRPQDRQFILSSKKLLLSDSGFYLCAWSKARFGYEQYFGPGTRLTVT.

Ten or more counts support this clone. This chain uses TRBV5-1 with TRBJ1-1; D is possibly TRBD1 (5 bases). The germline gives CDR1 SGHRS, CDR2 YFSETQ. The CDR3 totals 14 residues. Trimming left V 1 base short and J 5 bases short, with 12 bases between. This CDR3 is CASSLFAGGTEAFF. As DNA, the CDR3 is TGCGCCAGCAGCTTGTTCGCCGGGGGGACTGAAGCTTTCTTT.

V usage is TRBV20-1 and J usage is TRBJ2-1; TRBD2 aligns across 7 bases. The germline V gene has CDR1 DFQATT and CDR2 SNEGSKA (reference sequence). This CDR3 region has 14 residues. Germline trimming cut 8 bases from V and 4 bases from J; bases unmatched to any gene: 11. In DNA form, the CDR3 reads TGCAGTACTGTTCCCTGGACTAGGTACAATGAGCAGTTCTTC. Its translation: CSTVPWTRYNEQFF.

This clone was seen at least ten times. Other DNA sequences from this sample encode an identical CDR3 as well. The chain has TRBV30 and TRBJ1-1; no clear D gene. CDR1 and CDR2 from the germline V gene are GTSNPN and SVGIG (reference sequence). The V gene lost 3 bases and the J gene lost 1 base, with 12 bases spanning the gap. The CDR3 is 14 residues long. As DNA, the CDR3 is TGTGCCTGGAGGTCGGCAGCTACGAACACTGAAGCTTTCTTT. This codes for CAWRSAATNTEAFF. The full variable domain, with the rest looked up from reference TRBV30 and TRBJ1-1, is SQTIHQWPATLVQPVGSPLSLECTVEGTSNPNLYWYRQAAGRGLQLLFYSVGIGQISSEVPQNLSASRPQDRQFILSSKKLLLSDSGFYLCAWRSAATNTEAFFGQGTRLTVV.

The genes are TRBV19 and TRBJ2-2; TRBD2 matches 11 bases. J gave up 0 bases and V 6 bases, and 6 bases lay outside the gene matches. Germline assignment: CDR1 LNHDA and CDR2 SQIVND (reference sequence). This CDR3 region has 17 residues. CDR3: CASRRLAGYTNTGELFF. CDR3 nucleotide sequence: TGTGCCAGTAGGAGACTAGCGGGATACACGAACACCGGGGAGCTGTTTTTT.

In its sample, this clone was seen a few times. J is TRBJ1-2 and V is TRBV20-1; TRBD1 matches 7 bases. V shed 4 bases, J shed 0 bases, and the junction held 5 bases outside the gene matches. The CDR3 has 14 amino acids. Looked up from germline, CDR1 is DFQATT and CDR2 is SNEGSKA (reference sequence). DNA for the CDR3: TGCAGTGCTAAGGGGGCCAACTCTAACTATGGCTACACCTTC. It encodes CSAKGANSNYGYTF.

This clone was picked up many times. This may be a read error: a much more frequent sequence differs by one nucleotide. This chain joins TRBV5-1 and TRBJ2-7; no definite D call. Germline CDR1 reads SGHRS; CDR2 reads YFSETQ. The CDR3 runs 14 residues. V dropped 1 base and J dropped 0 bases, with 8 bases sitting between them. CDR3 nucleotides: TGCGCCAGCAGCTTGATGATGGGCTCCTACGAGCAGTACTTC. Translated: CASSLMMGSYEQYF.

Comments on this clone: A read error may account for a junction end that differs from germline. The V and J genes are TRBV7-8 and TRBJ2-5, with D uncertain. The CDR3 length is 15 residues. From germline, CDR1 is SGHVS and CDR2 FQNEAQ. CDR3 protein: CASSSHGTAQEIQYF. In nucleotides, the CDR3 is TGTGCCAGCAGCTCCCATGGCACAGCCCAGGAGATCCAGTACTTC.

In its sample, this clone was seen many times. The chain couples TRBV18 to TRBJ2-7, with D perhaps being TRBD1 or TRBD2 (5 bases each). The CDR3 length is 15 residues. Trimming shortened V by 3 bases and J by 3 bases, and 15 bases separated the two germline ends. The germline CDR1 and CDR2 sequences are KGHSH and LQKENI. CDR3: CASSPGESRHYEQYF. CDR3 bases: TGTGCCAGCTCACCGGGGGAGAGCAGGCACTACGAGCAGTACTTC.

CDR3 residues: CAWRGASSYEQYF. CDR3 DNA: TGTGCCTGGAGGGGGGCATCCTCCTACGAGCAGTACTTC. The J gene is TRBJ2-7, the V gene TRBV30, with D perhaps TRBD1 (6 bases). Germline V gives CDR1 GTSNPN, CDR2 SVGIG (reference sequence). The CDR3 runs to 13 residues. V lost 3 bases and J lost 0, with 9 bases in between. Full variable domain (missing parts from reference TRBV30 and TRBJ2-7): SQTIHQWPATLVQPVGSPLSLECTVEGTSNPNLYWYRQAAGRGLQLLFYSVGIGQISSEVPQNLSASRPQDRQFILSSKKLLLSDSGFYLCAWRGASSYEQYFGPGTRLTVT.

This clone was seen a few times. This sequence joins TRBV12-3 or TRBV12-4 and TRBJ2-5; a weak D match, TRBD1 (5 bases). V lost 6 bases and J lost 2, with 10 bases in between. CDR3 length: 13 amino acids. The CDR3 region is CASRRQIQETQYF. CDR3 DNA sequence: TGTGCCAGCAGAAGACAGATTCAAGAGACCCAGTACTTC.

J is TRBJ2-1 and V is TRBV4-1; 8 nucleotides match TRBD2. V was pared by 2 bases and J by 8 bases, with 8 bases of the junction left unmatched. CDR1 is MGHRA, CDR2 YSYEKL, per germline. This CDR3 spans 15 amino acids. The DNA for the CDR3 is TGCGCCAGCAGCCAATCAGCGGGAGCGGGCGATGAGCAGTTCTTC. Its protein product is CASSQSAGAGDEQFF.

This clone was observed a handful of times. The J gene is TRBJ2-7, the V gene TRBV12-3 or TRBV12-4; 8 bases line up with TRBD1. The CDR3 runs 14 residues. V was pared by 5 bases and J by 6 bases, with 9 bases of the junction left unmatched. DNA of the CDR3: TGTGCCAGCAGTCAAGGACAGGGCGTGGGCGAGCAGTACTTC. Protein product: CASSQGQGVGEQYF.

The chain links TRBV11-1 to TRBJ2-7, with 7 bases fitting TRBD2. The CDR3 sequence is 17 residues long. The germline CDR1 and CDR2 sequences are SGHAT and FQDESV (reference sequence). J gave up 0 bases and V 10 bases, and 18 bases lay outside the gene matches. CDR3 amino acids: CAISGGNGGRSSYEQYF. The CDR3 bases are TGTGCCATCAGTGGGGGGAATGGCGGGAGAAGCTCCTACGAGCAGTACTTC.

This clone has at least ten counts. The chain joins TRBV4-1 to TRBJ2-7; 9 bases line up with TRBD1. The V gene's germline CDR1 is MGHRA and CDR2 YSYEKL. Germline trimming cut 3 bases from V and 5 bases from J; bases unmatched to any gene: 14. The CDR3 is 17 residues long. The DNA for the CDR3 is TGCGCCAGCAGCCACTCAGGCTCACAGGGGGCGCGTAACGAGCAGTACTTC. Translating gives CASSHSGSQGARNEQYF.